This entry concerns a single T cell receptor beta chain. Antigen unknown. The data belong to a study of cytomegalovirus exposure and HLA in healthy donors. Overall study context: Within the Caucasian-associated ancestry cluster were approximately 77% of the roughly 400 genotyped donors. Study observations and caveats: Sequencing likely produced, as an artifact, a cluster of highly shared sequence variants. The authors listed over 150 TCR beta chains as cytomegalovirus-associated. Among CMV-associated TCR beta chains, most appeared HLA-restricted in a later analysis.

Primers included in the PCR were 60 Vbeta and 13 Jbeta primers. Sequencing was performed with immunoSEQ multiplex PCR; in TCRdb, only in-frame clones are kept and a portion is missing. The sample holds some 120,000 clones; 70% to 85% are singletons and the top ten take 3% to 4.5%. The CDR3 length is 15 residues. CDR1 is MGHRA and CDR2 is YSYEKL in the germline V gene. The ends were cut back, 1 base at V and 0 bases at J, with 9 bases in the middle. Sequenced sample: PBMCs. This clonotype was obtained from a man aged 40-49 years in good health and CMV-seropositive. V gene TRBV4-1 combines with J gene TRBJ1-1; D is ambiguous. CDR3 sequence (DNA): TGCGCCAGCAGCCAAGTTACGGGTCTGAACACTGAAGCTTTCTTT. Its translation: CASSQVTGLNTEAFF.